The 25 T cell receptor beta chains below all came from one sample that was sequenced in a study of blood T cell repertoires in COVID-19. Only in-frame clones appear in the TCRdb table, and some are missing; sequencing was by immunoSEQ multiplex PCR. The data show 180,000 or so clones, with about 85% seen just once and around 7.5% held by the top ten. The sequencing input was peripheral blood. These receptors were taken from a woman aged 60-75 years with acute or convalescent COVID-19.

This clone appeared a single time. V and J are TRBV27 and TRBJ2-5, with 11 bases aligning to TRBD1. V gave up 4 bases and J gave up 5 bases; unmatched junction bases: 12. In germline, CDR1 is MNHEY, CDR2 SMNVEV (reference sequence). The CDR3 loop spans 17 amino acids. CDR3 region: CASSSTGTGGWAETQYF. The CDR3 nucleotides read TGTGCCAGCAGTTCAACCGGGACAGGGGGTTGGGCGGAGACCCAGTACTTC.

V is TRBV9 and J is TRBJ1-3, with 8 nucleotides matching TRBD1. V lost 6 bases to trimming and J lost 0 bases; unmatched junction nucleotides: 2. This CDR3 contains 14 residues. The germline V gene has CDR1 SGDLS and CDR2 YYNGEE. The CDR3 region has the DNA TGTGCCAGCACCGGGACAGGCTCTGGAAACACCATATATTTT. Its translation: CASTGTGSGNTIYF.

This clone occurred a few times. This rearrangement joins TRBV6-5 to TRBJ2-1; TRBD2 might be the D (6 bases). Germline CDR1 reads MNHEY; CDR2 reads SVGAGI. V dropped 2 bases and J dropped 4 bases, with 12 bases sitting between them. This CDR3 contains 15 residues. The DNA of the CDR3 is TGTGCCAGCAGTTACGGAGGGATTGAGTACAATGAGCAGTTCTTC. Translated: CASSYGGIEYNEQFF.

The V gene is TRBV25-1, the J gene TRBJ2-7; 8 bases align to TRBD1. This CDR3 is built from 13 residues. The V and J ends lost 5 bases and 3 bases, in that order; junction bases with no gene match: 3. In germline, CDR1 is MGHDK, CDR2 SYGVNS. The CDR3 nucleotides read TGTGCCAGCAGTTCGACAGGGGTCTACGAGCAGTACGTC. Its protein is CASSSTGVYEQYV.

The gene calls are TRBV19 and TRBJ1-6, with D perhaps TRBD1 (5 bases). CDR1 is LNHDA and CDR2 is SQIVND in the germline V gene (reference sequence). Trimming pared 6 bases from V and 2 bases from J, leaving 11 bases between. The CDR3 has 15 residues. As DNA, the CDR3 is TGTGCCAGTAGCATCAAGGGGACCTATAATTCACCCCTCCACTTT. Translation: CASSIKGTYNSPLHF.

The chain links TRBV6-6 to TRBJ1-5; D is uncertain. CDR3 length equals 14 residues. The V and J ends lost 1 base and 4 bases respectively, with 8 bases between them. Germline V gene lookup returns CDR1 MNHNY and CDR2 SVGAGI (reference sequence). The DNA for the CDR3 is TGTGCCAGCAGTTACTACGGTATTAATCAGCCCCAGCATTTT. Translated, it gives CASSYYGINQPQHF.

This clone was recorded once. CDR3 sequence: CASRGPALTEAFF. As DNA, the CDR3 is TGTGCCAGCAGGGGCCCAGCCCTCACTGAAGCTTTCTTT. The chain couples TRBV2 to TRBJ1-1; D gene uncertain. Trimming pared 6 bases from V and 4 bases from J, leaving 12 bases between. Germline V lookup: CDR1 SNHLY, CDR2 FYNNEI. CDR3 length equals 13 residues.

The chain uses TRBV7-2 and TRBJ1-2, with D perhaps matching TRBD1 (5 bases). Per the germline V gene, CDR1 is SGHTA and CDR2 is FQGNSA. This CDR3 region has 14 residues. Trimming took off 0 bases at V and 4 bases at J, with 9 bases between the two ends. The CDR3 here is CASSLASQGYGYTF. The CDR3 DNA follows: TGTGCCAGCAGCTTAGCGAGTCAGGGCTATGGCTACACCTTC.

This chain joins TRBV2 and TRBJ2-7, with TRBD2 matching over 13 bases. The CDR3 consists of 15 residues. V shed 5 bases and J 0 bases; nucleotides not matched to a gene: 1. Germline assignment: CDR1 SNHLY and CDR2 FYNNEI. Here the CDR3 reads CASSWTSGSSYEQYF. The CDR3 region has the DNA TGTGCCAGCAGTTGGACTAGCGGGAGCTCCTACGAGCAGTACTTC.

Remarks on this clone: Other DNA sequences from this sample encode an identical CDR3 as well. This chain uses TRBV27 with TRBJ1-2; a weak D match, TRBD1 (5 bases). This CDR3 contains 13 residues. The germline gives CDR1 MNHEY, CDR2 SMNVEV (reference sequence). The V end was cut by 2 bases, the J end by 4 bases, with 8 bases between. The CDR3 region is CASSLRQGYGYTF. The CDR3 nucleotides are TGTGCCAGCAGTTTAAGGCAGGGCTATGGCTACACCTTC.

This rearrangement joins TRBV5-1 to TRBJ1-6; D gene ambiguous. This CDR3 has 14 amino acids. V shed 0 bases and J shed 8 bases, with 9 bases lying between them. Germline V CDR1 and CDR2: SGHRS, YFSETQ. The CDR3, as DNA: TGCGCCAGCAGCTTGGATGGCCCTGATTCACCCCTCCACTTT. It specifies CASSLDGPDSPLHF.

The chain couples TRBV28 to TRBJ1-1; TRBD1 matches 8 bases. V dropped 3 bases and J dropped 8; count of bases not matched to a gene: 14. Germline assignment: CDR1 MDHEN and CDR2 SYDVKM. The CDR3 is made up of 16 amino acids. The CDR3 reads CASSFIGQGSLSEAFF. The CDR3 DNA follows: TGTGCCAGCAGTTTTATCGGACAGGGAAGTCTCTCAGAAGCTTTCTTT. Based on the CDR3 plus reference TRBV28 and TRBJ1-1, the full variable domain is DVKVTQSSRYLVKRTGEKVFLECVQDMDHENMFWYRQDPGLGLRLIYFSYDVKMKEKGDIPEGYSVSREKKERFSLILESASTNQTSMYLCASSFIGQGSLSEAFFGQGTRLTVV.

The chain combines TRBV4-2 with TRBJ1-2, with 9 bases lining up with TRBD1. CDR1 and CDR2 from the germline V gene are LGHNA and YNFKEQ. Trimming cost V 0 bases and J 8 bases; bases outside gene matches: 7. The CDR3 is made up of 15 amino acids. CDR3 protein: CASSQDPDRGIGYTF. CDR3 DNA sequence: TGTGCCAGCAGCCAAGATCCGGACAGGGGAATCGGCTACACCTTC.

The rearrangement joins TRBV30 to TRBJ2-2; maybe TRBD1 (5 bases). Trimming pared 4 bases from V and 5 bases from J, leaving 14 bases between. Per the germline V gene, CDR1 is GTSNPN and CDR2 is SVGIG (reference sequence). The CDR3 totals 14 residues. The chain's CDR3 is CAWNRQGLTGELFF. CDR3 nucleotides: TGTGCCTGGAATAGGCAGGGTCTAACCGGGGAGCTGTTTTTT.

This clone was counted only a few times. CDR3 coding DNA: TGTGCCAGCAGCCTGTGGGGAGGGGGGACCGGGGAGCTGTTTTTT. Protein sequence: CASSLWGGGTGELFF. V is TRBV7-6 and J is TRBJ2-2; maybe TRBD2 (7 bases). The CDR3 consists of 15 residues. With 5 bases removed from V and 5 bases from J, the gap between germline ends came to 15 bases. The germline V gene encodes CDR1 SGHVS and CDR2 FNYEAQ.

This clone was counted only a few times. The genes are TRBV7-9 and TRBJ1-4; 10 bases fit TRBD1. The V gene's germline CDR1 is SEHNR and CDR2 FQNEAQ (reference sequence). This CDR3 is 17 amino acids long. The ends lost 5 bases at V and 1 base at J; junction bases unmatched: 7. CDR3 nucleotides: TGTGCCAGCAGCACCGGGACAGGGGTGAGAACTAATGAAAAACTGTTTTTT. It encodes CASSTGTGVRTNEKLFF.

The genes are TRBV28 and TRBJ2-5; the match to TRBD2 covers 10 bases. CDR3 length: 15 amino acids. V lost 6 bases, J lost 0 bases, and 4 bases stayed unmatched. Germline V CDR1 and CDR2: MDHEN, SYDVKM. In nucleotides, the CDR3 is TGTGCCAGCAGCTCTAGCGGGAGATACCAAGAGACCCAGTACTTC. Its protein product is CASSSSGRYQETQYF.

DNA of the CDR3: TGTGCCAGCAGCCCAAGATGGGCAAGCACTGAAGCTTTCTTT. Protein product: CASSPRWASTEAFF. The chain combines TRBV5-4 with TRBJ1-1; D is unresolved. V was pared by 4 bases and J by 4 bases, with 14 bases between. This CDR3 has 14 residues. The germline V gene encodes CDR1 SGHNT and CDR2 YYREEE (reference sequence). The full variable domain, in which reference TRBV5-4 and TRBJ1-1 provide the parts outside the CDR3, is ETGVTQSPTHLIKTRGQQVTLRCSSQSGHNTVSWYQQALGQGPQFIFQYYREEENGRGNFPPRFSGLQFPNYSSELNVNALELDDSALYLCASSPRWASTEAFFGQGTRLTVV.

The V and J genes are TRBV11-2 and TRBJ1-1, with no clear D. The CDR3 loop spans 11 amino acids. V lost 2 bases to trimming and J lost 7 bases, with 5 bases between them. In germline, CDR1 is SGHAT, CDR2 FQNNGV. The CDR3 reads CASSLTVEAFF. Here the CDR3 DNA reads TGTGCCAGCAGCTTAACGGTTGAAGCTTTCTTT.

The chain couples TRBV9 to TRBJ2-7, with 9 positions matching TRBD2. Per the germline V gene, CDR1 is SGDLS and CDR2 is YYNGEE. The CDR3 runs to 14 residues. Unmatched junction bases numbered 2, after V lost 0 bases and J lost 4 bases. CDR3 residues: CASSVGLAGYEQYF. CDR3 bases: TGTGCCAGCAGCGTAGGGCTAGCGGGGTACGAGCAGTACTTC.

V is TRBV27 and J is TRBJ1-6; D is perhaps TRBD1 (6 bases). This CDR3 is built from 14 residues. The V gene lost 6 bases and the J gene lost 5 bases, with 11 bases spanning the gap. The V gene's germline CDR1 is MNHEY and CDR2 SMNVEV (reference sequence). CDR3 in amino acids: CASRQRTDNSPLHF. In nucleotides, the CDR3 is TGTGCCAGCAGGCAGAGGACAGATAATTCACCCCTCCACTTT.

The J gene is TRBJ1-5, the V gene TRBV19; D unclear. The CDR3 is made up of 14 amino acids. CDR1 LNHDA and CDR2 SQIVND come from the germline V gene (reference sequence). Trimming removed 7 bases at V and 1 base at J, with 11 bases between. The CDR3 DNA reads as TGTGCCAGTATAAGGACGGGGAGCAATCAGCCCCAGCATTTT. Translated, it gives CASIRTGSNQPQHF.

The sample holds one count of this clone. V usage is TRBV28 and J usage is TRBJ1-1; D perhaps matches TRBD1 (6 bases). This CDR3 has 15 amino acids. Trimming took off 3 bases at V and 1 base at J, with 12 bases between the two ends. Looked up from germline, CDR1 is MDHEN and CDR2 is SYDVKM. CDR3 residues: CASSFGGAPNTEAFF. The CDR3 DNA reads TGTGCCAGCAGTTTTGGGGGCGCCCCGAACACTGAAGCTTTCTTT.

This chain joins TRBV12-1 and TRBJ2-5; the D call TRBD2 from the table was never checked on the DNA. TRBV12-1 is tagged as a pseudogene. This CDR3 has 15 residues. CDR3 amino acids: CASSPKRSYEETQYF. DNA for the CDR3: TGTGCCAGCAGCCCCAAGAGAAGTTATGAAGAGACCCAGTACTTC.

The chain recombines TRBV12-3 or TRBV12-4 with TRBJ1-1; D gene unclear. The V end lost 2 bases, the J end lost 10 bases, and 8 bases lay between the germline ends. CDR3 length: 11 residues. CDR3 amino acids: CASSLSSGAFF. In DNA form, the CDR3 reads TGTGCCAGCAGTTTATCTTCGGGAGCTTTCTTT.